This T cell receptor beta chain was sequenced for a study of shared clonotypes between healthy human individuals. With 0 bases removed from V and 6 bases from J, the gap between germline ends came to 9 bases. Germline V gene sequence: CDR1 SGHRS, CDR2 YFSETQ. This CDR3 region has 13 residues. Genomic DNA of each subset was evenly split across several immunoSEQ plates. Method: immunoSEQ multiplex PCR; TCRdb's copy keeps in-frame clones and lacks some. Of some 500,000 clones in the sample, about 74% are singletons; the top ten hold around 12%. This receptor was taken from a woman in her 40s in good health. Some clones in this sample may be carry-over from other donors' samples. Sequencing was carried out using PBMCs. V usage is TRBV5-1 and J usage is TRBJ1-2; weak D call: TRBD1 (6 bases). The CDR3 is CASSLGAGDGYTF. In DNA, the CDR3 is TGCGCCAGCAGCTTGGGGGCAGGGGATGGCTACACCTTC.